The source of this T cell receptor (beta chain) is a study of blood T cell repertoires in COVID-19. This clone came up once. CDR3 length: 14 residues. Looked up from germline, CDR1 is SEHNR and CDR2 is FQNEAQ (reference sequence). How the authors handled the data: Scientists estimated how many nucleated cells there were by amplifying reference gene primers. Only in-frame clones appear in the TCRdb table, and some are missing; sequencing was by immunoSEQ multiplex PCR. V, J and clone size are those of that table, while D and trimming were read from the DNA. The sample carries under 75,000 clones, approximately 79% recorded once.

The chain couples TRBV7-9 to TRBJ2-1, with 8 bases lining up with TRBD2. The sample was peripheral blood. The clonotype comes from a woman aged 70-85 years with acute or convalescent COVID-19. In nucleotides, the CDR3 is TGTGCAGCCGGTGGTGCGGGGGGCCACAATGAGCAGTTCTTC. This gives the protein CAAGGAGGHNEQFF.